Listed here are 6 T cell receptor beta chains from one sample, sequenced in a study of cytomegalovirus exposure and HLA in healthy donors. PCR amplification relied on 60 Vbeta primers (plus 13 Jbeta primers). The protocol was immunoSEQ multiplex PCR, while the TCRdb copy is restricted to in-frame clones and leaves out a portion. The profile covers about 200,000 clones, with around 84% appearing a single time and around 1.5% taken by the ten largest. Input material: PBMCs. These receptors came from a woman aged 18-30 years in good health and CMV-seronegative.

The CDR3: CASSLNSGGGYTF. CDR3 coding DNA: TGTGCCAGCAGTTTAAATTCAGGGGGTGGCTACACCTTC. The chain carries TRBV6-5 and TRBJ1-2, with 7 bases identical to TRBD1. The J segment lost 7 bases and the V segment lost 4 bases, leaving 6 bases of the junction unmatched. The CDR3 has 13 amino acids. The germline gives CDR1 MNHEY, CDR2 SVGAGI.

This clone was detected only once. The chain combines TRBV13 with TRBJ2-5; D remains unclear. V was cut by 1 base and J by 5 bases, with 11 bases left in between. This CDR3 is 14 amino acids long. Germline V gene data show CDR1 as PRHDT and CDR2 as FYEKMQ (reference sequence). The DNA of the CDR3 is TGTGCCAGCAGCTTAGACCGCTTTCGGGAGACCCAGTACTTC. Its protein product is CASSLDRFRETQYF.

The rearrangement joins TRBV7-9 to TRBJ2-7; TRBD1 matches 8 bases. V lost 8 bases and J lost 5; bases outside the gene matches: 11. Germline V gene sequence: CDR1 SEHNR, CDR2 FQNEAQ (reference sequence). This CDR3 is 14 amino acids long. CDR3 nucleotides: TGTGCCAGCCGTCCCAGGACAGGGACCCACGAGCAGTACTTC. It specifies CASRPRTGTHEQYF.

The chain joins TRBV27 to TRBJ2-2, with D possibly TRBD2 on 6 matching bases. The CDR3 spans 14 residues. V was clipped by 9 bases and J by 0 bases, with 11 bases between them. Germline V gene data show CDR1 as MNHEY and CDR2 as SMNVEV (reference sequence). The CDR3 DNA sequence: TGTGCCAGTGTCAGGAGGGCGAACACCGGGGAGCTGTTTTTT. It yields the protein CASVRRANTGELFF.

The V and J genes are TRBV7-3 and TRBJ2-7, with D possibly being TRBD1 (5 bases). In germline, CDR1 is SGHTA, CDR2 FQGTGA. V gave up 5 bases and J gave up 1 base, with 12 bases separating them. CDR3 length: 14 amino acids. The CDR3 DNA reads TGTGCCAGCAGCATTGGGGCTGAGTCCTACGAGCAGTACTTC. Translation: CASSIGAESYEQYF.

With regard to this clone: The sample contains more than one DNA sequence encoding this CDR3. This chain uses TRBV30 with TRBJ1-2, with D perhaps TRBD1 (6 bases). The V gene's germline CDR1 is GTSNPN and CDR2 SVGIG (reference sequence). With 0 bases removed from V and 5 bases from J, the gap between germline ends came to 7 bases. CDR3 length equals 12 residues. CDR3 bases: TGTGCCTGGAGTGTAGGGGGTTATGGCTACACCTTC. This gives the protein CAWSVGGYGYTF. Combining the CDR3 with reference TRBV30 and TRBJ1-2 gives the whole variable domain SQTIHQWPATLVQPVGSPLSLECTVEGTSNPNLYWYRQAAGRGLQLLFYSVGIGQISSEVPQNLSASRPQDRQFILSSKKLLLSDSGFYLCAWSVGGYGYTFGSGTRLTVV.